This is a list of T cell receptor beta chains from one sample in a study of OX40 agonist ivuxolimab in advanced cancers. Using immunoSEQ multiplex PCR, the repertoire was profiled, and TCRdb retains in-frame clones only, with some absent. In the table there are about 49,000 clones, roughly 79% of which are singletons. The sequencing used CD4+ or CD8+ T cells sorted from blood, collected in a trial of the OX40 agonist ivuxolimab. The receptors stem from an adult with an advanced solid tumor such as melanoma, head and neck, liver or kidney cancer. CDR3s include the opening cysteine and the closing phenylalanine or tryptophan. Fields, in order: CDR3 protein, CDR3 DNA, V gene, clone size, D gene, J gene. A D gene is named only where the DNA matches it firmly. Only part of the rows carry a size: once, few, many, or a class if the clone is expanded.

CDR3: CASSLVGSDNEQFF; DNA: TGTGCCAGCAGCTTAGTGGGGTCGGACAATGAGCAGTTCTTC; V: TRBV7-9; size: NA; D: NA; J: TRBJ2-1
CDR3: CASSDGEGTGELFF; DNA: TGTGCCAGCAGCGATGGGGAGGGGACCGGGGAGCTGTTTTTT; V: TRBV5-4; size: NA; D: TRBD2; J: TRBJ2-2
CDR3: CASSQVQTGWETQYF; DNA: TGTGCCAGCAGCCAAGTTCAAACAGGGTGGGAGACCCAGTACTTC; V: TRBV14; size: NA; D: NA; J: TRBJ2-5
CDR3: CAIDREGGHTGELFF; DNA: TGTGCCATCGATCGAGAAGGGGGACACACCGGGGAGCTGTTTTTT; V: TRBV7-9; size: NA; D: NA; J: TRBJ2-2
CDR3: CASSYPTAGDYGYTF; DNA: TGTGCCAGCAGTTATCCCACGGCGGGGGACTATGGCTACACCTTC; V: TRBV6-6; size: NA; D: NA; J: TRBJ1-2
CDR3: CSTRGAKNIQYF; DNA: TGTAGCACCCGGGGGGCCAAAAACATTCAGTACTTC; V: TRBV6-5; size: NA; D: NA; J: TRBJ2-4
CDR3: CASSLGALEAFF; DNA: TGTGCCAGCAGCTTAGGGGCGTTAGAAGCTTTCTTT; V: TRBV7-9; size: few; D: NA; J: TRBJ1-1
CDR3: CASSPGVERAPQHF; DNA: TGTGCCAGCAGCCCCGGAGTAGAGAGGGCACCCCAGCATTTT; V: TRBV7-6; size: NA; D: NA; J: TRBJ1-5
CDR3: CATSTLTASTDTQYF; DNA: TGTGCCACCAGCACCCTGACAGCTAGCACAGATACGCAGTATTTT; V: TRBV15; size: NA; D: NA; J: TRBJ2-3
CDR3: CASTPTGTGELFF; DNA: TGTGCCAGCACCCCGACAGGCACCGGGGAGCTGTTTTTT; V: TRBV28; size: NA; D: NA; J: TRBJ2-2
CDR3: CASSLEWGGGGTDTQYF; DNA: TGTGCCAGCAGTTTAGAGTGGGGCGGGGGGGGCACAGATACGCAGTATTTT; V: TRBV27; size: few; D: TRBD2; J: TRBJ2-3
CDR3: CASSEVVVGAFF; DNA: TGTGCCAGCAGTGAAGTCGTCGTTGGAGCTTTCTTT; V: TRBV2; size: NA; D: NA; J: TRBJ1-1
CDR3: CASSPLAGGPPYNEQFF; DNA: TGTGCCAGCAGCCCTTTGGCGGGAGGGCCACCCTACAATGAGCAGTTCTTC; V: TRBV7-2; size: NA; D: TRBD2; J: TRBJ2-1
CDR3: CASSRDSPYEQYF; DNA: TGTGCCAGCAGCCGGGACAGTCCCTACGAGCAGTACTTC; V: TRBV5-4; size: NA; D: TRBD1; J: TRBJ2-7
CDR3: CASSLSGNYGYTF; DNA: TGTGCCAGCAGTTTGTCCGGTAACTATGGCTACACCTTC; V: TRBV6-5; size: NA; D: NA; J: TRBJ1-2
CDR3: CASSLFGRTANTGELFF; DNA: TGTGCCAGCAGTTTATTCGGGCGGACCGCGAACACCGGGGAGCTGTTTTTT; V: TRBV28; size: NA; D: NA; J: TRBJ2-2
CDR3: CASSPRGSLYGYTF; DNA: TGTGCCAGCAGCCCTAGGGGGTCCCTCTATGGCTACACCTTC; V: TRBV11-2; size: NA; D: NA; J: TRBJ1-2
CDR3: CSARIDNEQFF; DNA: TGCAGTGCACGGATTGACAATGAGCAGTTCTTC; V: TRBV20-1; size: NA; D: NA; J: TRBJ2-1
CDR3: CASSPPTQETQYF; DNA: TGTGCCAGCAGCCCCCCAACCCAAGAGACCCAGTACTTC; V: TRBV5-6; size: once; D: NA; J: TRBJ2-5
CDR3: CASSSPGQGNTGELFF; DNA: TGTGCCAGCAGCTCTCCGGGACAGGGGAACACCGGGGAGCTGTTTTTT; V: TRBV7-8; size: once; D: TRBD1; J: TRBJ2-2
CDR3: CASSLLAGGDEQYF; DNA: TGTGCCAGCAGTCTACTAGCGGGAGGCGACGAGCAGTACTTC; V: TRBV27; size: NA; D: TRBD2; J: TRBJ2-7
CDR3: CASSLETGFYNEQFF; DNA: TGTGCCAGCAGCTTAGAGACAGGGTTCTACAATGAGCAGTTCTTC; V: TRBV7-6; size: NA; D: TRBD1; J: TRBJ2-1
CDR3: CASSFGGTGELFF; DNA: TGTGCCAGCAGCTTTGGGGGGACCGGGGAGCTGTTTTTT; V: TRBV5-4; size: NA; D: NA; J: TRBJ2-2
CDR3: CASRGTESYEQYF; DNA: TGTGCCAGCAGGGGGACAGAGTCCTACGAGCAGTACTTC; V: TRBV6-5; size: NA; D: TRBD1; J: TRBJ2-7
CDR3: CASSLGSNQPQHF; DNA: TGTGCCAGCAGCTTAGGGAGCAATCAGCCCCAGCATTTT; V: TRBV11-2; size: NA; D: NA; J: TRBJ1-5
CDR3: CASSFMPGREGRNEQFF; DNA: TGTGCCAGCAGCTTTATGCCCGGGCGGGAGGGCCGTAATGAGCAGTTCTTC; V: TRBV5-4; size: NA; D: TRBD2; J: TRBJ2-1
CDR3: CASGLGEGGFTEAFF; DNA: TGTGCCAGCGGCTTAGGGGAGGGAGGGTTCACTGAAGCTTTCTTT; V: TRBV28; size: few; D: NA; J: TRBJ1-1
CDR3: CASSLGTDTDTQYF; DNA: TGTGCCAGCAGCTTGGGGACAGACACAGATACGCAGTATTTT; V: TRBV7-9; size: NA; D: TRBD1; J: TRBJ2-3
CDR3: CASWGTAGSNEQYF; DNA: TGTGCCAGCTGGGGGACGGCAGGGAGCAACGAGCAGTACTTC; V: TRBV28; size: NA; D: NA; J: TRBJ2-7
CDR3: CASSSWTQVETQYF; DNA: TGTGCCAGCAGCTCATGGACGCAAGTAGAGACCCAGTACTTC; V: TRBV7-9; size: NA; D: NA; J: TRBJ2-5
CDR3: CASSPQDSYEQYF; DNA: TGTGCCAGCTCACCACAGGACAGTTACGAGCAGTACTTC; V: TRBV18; size: NA; D: NA; J: TRBJ2-7
CDR3: CASSRTAYNEQFF; DNA: TGTGCCAGCAGCCGGACAGCTTACAATGAGCAGTTCTTC; V: TRBV28; size: NA; D: NA; J: TRBJ2-1
CDR3: CASNTGSGTGELFF; DNA: TGTGCCAGCAACACAGGGAGTGGCACCGGGGAGCTGTTTTTT; V: TRBV2; size: NA; D: NA; J: TRBJ2-2
CDR3: CASTPGDSSGANVLTF; DNA: TGTGCCAGCACACCAGGAGATAGCTCTGGGGCCAACGTCCTGACTTTC; V: TRBV2; size: NA; D: NA; J: TRBJ2-6
CDR3: CASSLEVGSNQPQHF; DNA: TGTGCCAGCAGCTTAGAGGTGGGGAGCAATCAGCCCCAGCATTTT; V: TRBV7-6; size: once; D: NA; J: TRBJ1-5